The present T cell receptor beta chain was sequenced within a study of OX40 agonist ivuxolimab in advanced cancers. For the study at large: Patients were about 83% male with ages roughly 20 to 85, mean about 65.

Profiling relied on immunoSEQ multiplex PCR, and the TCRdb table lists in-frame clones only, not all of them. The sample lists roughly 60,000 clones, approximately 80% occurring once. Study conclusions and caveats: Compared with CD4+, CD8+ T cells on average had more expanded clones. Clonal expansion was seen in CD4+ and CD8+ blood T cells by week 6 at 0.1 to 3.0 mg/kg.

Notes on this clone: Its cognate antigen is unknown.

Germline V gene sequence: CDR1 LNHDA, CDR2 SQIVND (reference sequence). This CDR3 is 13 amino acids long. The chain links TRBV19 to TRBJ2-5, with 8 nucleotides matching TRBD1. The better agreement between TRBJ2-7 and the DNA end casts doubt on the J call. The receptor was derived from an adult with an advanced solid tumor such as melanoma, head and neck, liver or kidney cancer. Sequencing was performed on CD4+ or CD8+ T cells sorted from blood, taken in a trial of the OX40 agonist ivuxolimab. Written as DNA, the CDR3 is TGTGCCAGTGAGGGACAGGATGTTTCCGAGCAGTACTTC. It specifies CASEGQDVSEQYF.